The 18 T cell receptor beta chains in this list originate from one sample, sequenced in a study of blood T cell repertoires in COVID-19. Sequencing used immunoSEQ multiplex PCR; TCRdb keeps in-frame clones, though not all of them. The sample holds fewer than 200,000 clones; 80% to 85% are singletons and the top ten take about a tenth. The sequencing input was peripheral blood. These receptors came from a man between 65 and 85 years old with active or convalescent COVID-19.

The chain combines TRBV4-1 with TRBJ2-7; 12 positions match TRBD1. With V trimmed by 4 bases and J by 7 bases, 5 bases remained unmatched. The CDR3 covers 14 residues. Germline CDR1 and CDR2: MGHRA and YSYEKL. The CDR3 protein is CASSRGQGAGEQYF. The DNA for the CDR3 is TGCGCCAGCAGCCGGGGACAGGGGGCGGGTGAGCAGTACTTC.

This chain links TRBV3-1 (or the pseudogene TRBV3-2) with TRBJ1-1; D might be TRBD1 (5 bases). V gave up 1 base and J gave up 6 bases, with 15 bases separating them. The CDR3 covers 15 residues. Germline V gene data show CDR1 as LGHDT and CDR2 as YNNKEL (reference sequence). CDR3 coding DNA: TGTGCCAGCAGCCAAGTCAAGGGGATCAGCTCTGAAGCTTTCTTT. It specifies CASSQVKGISSEAFF.

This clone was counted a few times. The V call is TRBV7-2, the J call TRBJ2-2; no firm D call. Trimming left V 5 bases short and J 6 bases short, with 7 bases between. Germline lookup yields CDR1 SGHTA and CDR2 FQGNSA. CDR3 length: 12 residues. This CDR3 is CASSPPSGELFF. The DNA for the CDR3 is TGTGCCAGCAGCCCCCCCTCCGGGGAGCTGTTTTTT.

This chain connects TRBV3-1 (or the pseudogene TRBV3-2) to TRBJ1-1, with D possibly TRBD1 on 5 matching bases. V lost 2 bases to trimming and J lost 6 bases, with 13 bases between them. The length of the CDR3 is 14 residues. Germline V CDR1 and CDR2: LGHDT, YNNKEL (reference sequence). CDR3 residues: CASSQPGGGSEAFF. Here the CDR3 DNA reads TGTGCCAGCAGCCAACCCGGGGGAGGGTCTGAAGCTTTCTTT.

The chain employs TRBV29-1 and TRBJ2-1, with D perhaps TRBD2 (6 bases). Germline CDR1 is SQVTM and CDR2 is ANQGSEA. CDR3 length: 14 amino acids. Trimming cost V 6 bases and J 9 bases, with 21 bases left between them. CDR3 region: CSVRGTSYRGEQFF. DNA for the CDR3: TGCAGCGTCCGCGGGACTTCTTACCGGGGTGAGCAGTTCTTC.

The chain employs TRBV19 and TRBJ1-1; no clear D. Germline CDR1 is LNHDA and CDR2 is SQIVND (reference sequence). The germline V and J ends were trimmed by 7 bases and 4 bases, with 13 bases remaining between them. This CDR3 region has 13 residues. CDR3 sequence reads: CASNLRTGTEAFF. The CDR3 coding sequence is TGTGCCAGTAACCTTAGGACTGGCACTGAAGCTTTCTTT.

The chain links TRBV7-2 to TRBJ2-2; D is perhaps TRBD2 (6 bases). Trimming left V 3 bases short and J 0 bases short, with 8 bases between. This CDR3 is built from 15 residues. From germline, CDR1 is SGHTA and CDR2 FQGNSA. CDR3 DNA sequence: TGTGCCAGCAGCTTGACTAGGTCGAACACCGGGGAGCTGTTTTTT. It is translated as CASSLTRSNTGELFF.

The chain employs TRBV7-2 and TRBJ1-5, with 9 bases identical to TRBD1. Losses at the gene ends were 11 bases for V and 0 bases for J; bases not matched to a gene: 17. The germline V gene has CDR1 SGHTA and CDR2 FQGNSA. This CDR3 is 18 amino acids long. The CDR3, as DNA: TGTGCCTCAAGCCCGCGGGACAGGGACATCTATAGCAATCAGCCCCAGCATTTT. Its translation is CASSPRDRDIYSNQPQHF.

DNA of the CDR3: TGTGCCACCAGCCGAGTGGGGGGTGGAAACACCATATATTTT. Its translation: CATSRVGGGNTIYF. This chain connects TRBV15 to TRBJ1-3, with a possible D match to TRBD1 (5 bases). The V end was cut by 5 bases, the J end by 3 bases, with 11 bases between. CDR3 length: 14 amino acids. Germline CDR1 LNHNV, CDR2 YYDKDF (reference sequence).

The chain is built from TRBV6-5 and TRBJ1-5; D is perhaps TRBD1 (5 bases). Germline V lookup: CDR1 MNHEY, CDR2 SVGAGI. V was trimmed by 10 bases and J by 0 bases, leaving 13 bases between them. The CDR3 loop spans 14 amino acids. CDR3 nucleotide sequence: TGTGCCACCAGGCCGGACAATAGCAATCAGCCCCAGCATTTT. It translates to CATRPDNSNQPQHF.

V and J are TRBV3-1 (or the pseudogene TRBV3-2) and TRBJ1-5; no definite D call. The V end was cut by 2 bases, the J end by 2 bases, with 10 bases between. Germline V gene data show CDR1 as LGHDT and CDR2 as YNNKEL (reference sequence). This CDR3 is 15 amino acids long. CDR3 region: CASSQSQSGNQPQHF. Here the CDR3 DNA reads TGTGCCAGCAGCCAAAGTCAGTCAGGCAATCAGCCCCAGCATTTT.

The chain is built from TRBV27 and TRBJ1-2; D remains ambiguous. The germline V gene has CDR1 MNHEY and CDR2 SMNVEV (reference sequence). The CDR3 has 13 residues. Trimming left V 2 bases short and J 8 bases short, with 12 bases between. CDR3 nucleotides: TGTGCCAGCAGTTTAACCCGGGGAAGCGGCTACACCTTC. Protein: CASSLTRGSGYTF.

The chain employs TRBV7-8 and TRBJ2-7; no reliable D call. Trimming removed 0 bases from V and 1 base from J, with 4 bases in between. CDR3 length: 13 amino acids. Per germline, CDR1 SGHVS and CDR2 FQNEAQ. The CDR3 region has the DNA TGTGCCAGCAGCTTAGCCTTGTCCTACGAGCAGTACTTC. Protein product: CASSLALSYEQYF.

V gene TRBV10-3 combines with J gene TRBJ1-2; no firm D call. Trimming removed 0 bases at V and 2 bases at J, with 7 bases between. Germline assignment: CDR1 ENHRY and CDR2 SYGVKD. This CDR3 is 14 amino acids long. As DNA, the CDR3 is TGTGCCATCAGTGAGTCAGCTCGAAACTATGGCTACACCTTC. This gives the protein CAISESARNYGYTF.

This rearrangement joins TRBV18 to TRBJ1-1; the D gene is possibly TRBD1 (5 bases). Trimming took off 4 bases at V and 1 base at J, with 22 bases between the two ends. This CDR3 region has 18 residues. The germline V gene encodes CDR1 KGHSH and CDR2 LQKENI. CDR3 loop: CASSQLIRDSRQNTEAFF. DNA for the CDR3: TGTGCCAGCTCACAGTTGATAAGAGACAGCCGCCAGAACACTGAAGCTTTCTTT.

The CDR3 here is CASSLGGTGGQPQHF. CDR3 nucleotide sequence: TGCGCCAGCAGCTTGGGGGGGACAGGGGGTCAGCCCCAGCATTTT. The rearrangement joins TRBV5-1 to TRBJ1-5, with TRBD1 identical over 11 bases. The germline V gene has CDR1 SGHRS and CDR2 YFSETQ. After removal of 0 bases from V and 6 bases from J, the junction contained 2 bases not matched to a gene. The CDR3 consists of 15 residues.

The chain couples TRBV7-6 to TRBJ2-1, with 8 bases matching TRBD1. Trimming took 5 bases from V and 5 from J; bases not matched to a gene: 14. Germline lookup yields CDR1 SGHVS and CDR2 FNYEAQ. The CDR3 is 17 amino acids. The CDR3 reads CASSLGTGQFRDNEQFF. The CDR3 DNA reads TGTGCCAGCAGCCTCGGGACAGGTCAATTTAGGGACAATGAGCAGTTCTTC.

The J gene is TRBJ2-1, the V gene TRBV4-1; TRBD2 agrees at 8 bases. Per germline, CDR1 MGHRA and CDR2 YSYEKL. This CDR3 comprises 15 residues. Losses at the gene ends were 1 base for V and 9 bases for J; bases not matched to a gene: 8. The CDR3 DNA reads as TGCGCCAGCAGCCAAGTCCCGGGACTAGGTGGTGAGCAGTTCTTC. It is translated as CASSQVPGLGGEQFF.